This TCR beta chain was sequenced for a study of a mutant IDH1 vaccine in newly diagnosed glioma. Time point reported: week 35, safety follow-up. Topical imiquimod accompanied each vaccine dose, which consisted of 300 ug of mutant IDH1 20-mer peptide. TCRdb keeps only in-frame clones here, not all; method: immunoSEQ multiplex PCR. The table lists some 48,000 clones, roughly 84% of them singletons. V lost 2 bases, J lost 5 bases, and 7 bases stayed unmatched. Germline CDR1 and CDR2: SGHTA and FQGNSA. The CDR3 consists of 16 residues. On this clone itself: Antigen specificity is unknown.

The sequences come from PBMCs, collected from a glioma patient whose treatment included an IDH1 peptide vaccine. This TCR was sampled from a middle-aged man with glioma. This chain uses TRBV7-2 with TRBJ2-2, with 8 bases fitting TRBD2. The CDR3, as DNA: TGTGCCAGCAGCTTATTAGGCGGGGGGCAAACCGGGGAGCTGTTTTTT. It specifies CASSLLGGGQTGELFF.